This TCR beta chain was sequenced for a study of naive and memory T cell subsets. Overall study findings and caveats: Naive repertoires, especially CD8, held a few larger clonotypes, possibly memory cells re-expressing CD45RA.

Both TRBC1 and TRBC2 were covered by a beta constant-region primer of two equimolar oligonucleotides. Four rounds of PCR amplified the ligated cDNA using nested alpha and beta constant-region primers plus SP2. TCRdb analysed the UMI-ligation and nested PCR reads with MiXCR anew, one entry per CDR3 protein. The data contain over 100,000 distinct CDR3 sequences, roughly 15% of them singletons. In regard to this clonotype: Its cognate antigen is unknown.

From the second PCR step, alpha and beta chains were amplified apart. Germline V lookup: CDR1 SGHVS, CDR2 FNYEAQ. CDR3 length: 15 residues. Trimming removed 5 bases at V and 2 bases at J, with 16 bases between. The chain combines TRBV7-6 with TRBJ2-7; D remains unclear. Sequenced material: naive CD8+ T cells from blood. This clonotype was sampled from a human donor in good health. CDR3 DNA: TGTGCCAGCAGCCCCCTCGAGGTTAATACCTACGAGCAGTACTTC. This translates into CASSPLEVNTYEQYF.